This T cell receptor (beta chain) stems from a study of blood T cell repertoires in COVID-19. Across the study: Donors in the United States, Italy and Spain gave samples during acute or convalescent COVID-19. PBMCs, B-cell-depleted T cells, or T cells were the source of the cDNA or gDNA that made up the material.

Assay: immunoSEQ multiplex PCR; the TCRdb copy retains only in-frame clones and omits some. The table lists 100,000 or so clones, approximately 84% of them singletons. The V gene's germline CDR1 is SGHTA and CDR2 FQGNSA. This CDR3 is built from 18 residues. The junction had 10 bases not matched to a gene; V was cut back by 3 bases and J by 0 bases. The TCR comes from a man under 40 in a cohort sampled during active COVID-19. Source material: peripheral blood. The chain joins TRBV7-2 to TRBJ2-1, with 8 bases fitting TRBD2. The CDR3 DNA is TGTGCCAGCAGCTTGGGTCTAGCGGGCGCTATCTCCTACAATGAGCAGTTCTTC. Translating it yields CASSLGLAGAISYNEQFF. Based on the CDR3 plus reference TRBV7-2 and TRBJ2-1, the full variable domain is GAGVSQSPSNKVTEKGKDVELRCDPISGHTALYWYRQSLGQGLEFLIYFQGNSAPDKSGLPSDRFSAERTGGSVSTLTIQRTQQEDSAVYLCASSLGLAGAISYNEQFFGPGTRLTVL.